Each of the 5 T cell receptor beta chains below was sequenced from the same sample in a study of cytomegalovirus exposure and HLA in healthy donors. The PCR made use of 60 Vbeta and 13 Jbeta primers. Clones were sequenced by immunoSEQ multiplex PCR, and TCRdb holds only the in-frame ones, with some missing. The sample lists some 90,000 clones, around four fifths occurring once. The sample was PBMCs. The receptor source for this set is a boy between 10 and 17 years old in good health and CMV-seronegative.

The gene calls are TRBV4-2 and TRBJ2-1; D is ambiguous. V lost 1 base and J lost 0, with 7 bases in between. The germline CDR1 and CDR2 sequences are LGHNA and YNFKEQ. The CDR3 is 15 residues long. CDR3 DNA: TGTGCCAGCAGCCAAGGGTCAGTCTCCTACAATGAGCAGTTCTTC. Translating it yields CASSQGSVSYNEQFF.

The DNA of the CDR3 is TGTGCCAGCAGCTTAAAGACAGGGGATGGCTACACCTTC. Encoded protein: CASSLKTGDGYTF. The chain links TRBV7-3 to TRBJ1-2; 8 bases line up with TRBD1. The V gene's germline CDR1 is SGHTA and CDR2 FQGTGA. The CDR3 extends over 13 amino acids. Germline trimming cut 1 base from V and 6 bases from J; bases unmatched to any gene: 1.

The chain links TRBV19 to TRBJ1-5; 7 bases match TRBD1. The CDR3 has 15 residues. CDR1 is LNHDA, CDR2 SQIVND, per germline (reference sequence). J was trimmed by 2 bases and V by 5 bases; bases with no gene match: 6. CDR3 coding DNA: TGTGCCAGTAGTCCAGGACAGGTCCGCAATCAGCCCCAGCATTTT. Translating it yields CASSPGQVRNQPQHF.

The chain carries TRBV2 and TRBJ2-1; D is unclear. Germline V gene data show CDR1 as SNHLY and CDR2 as FYNNEI. The CDR3 totals 14 residues. Between the trimmed V and J ends, which lost 3 bases and 8 bases, there was a span of 14 bases. This CDR3 reads CASSEPTNEDEQFF. For the CDR3, the DNA is TGTGCCAGCAGTGAGCCGACCAACGAGGATGAGCAGTTCTTC.

The chain links TRBV6-5 to TRBJ1-2; 7 bases line up with TRBD1. The CDR3 is 13 amino acids. Unmatched junction bases numbered 3, after V lost 6 bases and J lost 2 bases. Per the germline V gene, CDR1 is MNHEY and CDR2 is SVGAGI. The CDR3 region is CASRKTGNYGYTF. The CDR3 DNA follows: TGTGCCAGCAGAAAGACAGGGAACTATGGCTACACCTTC.